This T cell receptor beta chain was retrieved from a study of cytomegalovirus exposure and HLA in healthy donors. Study-level background: Findings of an earlier analysis included under 140 million unique TCR beta sequences from roughly 180 million T cells.

Findings of the study overall: Earlier analysis looked at TCR beta V segments, and most were productive about 90% or about 30% of the time. Donors were assumed by presence/absence analyses to have roughly uniform sequencing depth.

Use of 60 Vbeta and 13 Jbeta primers characterized the PCR. The method was immunoSEQ multiplex PCR; TCRdb's version includes in-frame clones alone and lacks a portion of them. This table holds more than 85,000 clones, approximately 70% found once. To note about this clone: Its cognate antigen is unknown.

CDR1 and CDR2 from the germline V gene are SNHLY and FYNNEI. The V and J ends lost 5 bases and 6 bases respectively, with 11 bases between them. The CDR3 runs to 14 residues. This TCR was recovered from a woman aged 70 to 79 in good health and CMV-seropositive. What was sequenced was PBMCs. This chain links TRBV2 with TRBJ1-6; D might be TRBD1 (6 bases). CDR3 bases: TGTGCCAGCAGTCAACAGGGCCTTAATTCACCCCTCCACTTT. Translation gives CASSQQGLNSPLHF.